These 29 T cell receptor beta chains came from one sample sequenced in a study of blood T cell repertoires in COVID-19. Libraries were prepared by immunoSEQ multiplex PCR; TCRdb keeps only in-frame clonotypes and omits some of them. The sample lists over 110,000 clones, nearly 85% occurring once. Input material: PBMCs or T cells enriched from blood (not recorded which). These receptors all stem from a man aged 45-65 years in a cohort exposed to, infected with or recovered from COVID-19 (not recorded which).

This clone was observed a single time. The chain employs TRBV12-3 or TRBV12-4 and TRBJ1-1; D is unclear. The CDR3 is made up of 13 amino acids. Trimming cost V 3 bases and J 5 bases, with 10 bases left between them. CDR3 nucleotide sequence: TGTGCCAGCAGTTTCGCCGGGGTGACTGAAGCTTTCTTT. It specifies CASSFAGVTEAFF.

V is TRBV6-5 and J is TRBJ2-7, with D possibly matching TRBD1 (6 bases). Trimming took 6 bases from V and 3 from J, leaving 12 bases between them. The CDR3 has 13 amino acids. Germline CDR1 MNHEY, CDR2 SVGAGI. The chain's CDR3 is CASSGGQIYEQYF. DNA for the CDR3: TGTGCCAGCAGCGGAGGACAGATCTACGAGCAGTACTTC.

The CDR3 sequence: CASSDGTGTGNTIYF. CDR3 bases: TGTGCCAGCAGTGATGGGACAGGGACTGGAAACACCATATATTTT. V is TRBV2 and J is TRBJ1-3; 9 nucleotides align to TRBD1. The ends lost 3 bases at V and 2 bases at J; junction bases unmatched: 2. The CDR3 runs 15 residues. CDR1 and CDR2 (germline): SNHLY, FYNNEI. Variable domain in full (rest from reference TRBV2 and TRBJ1-3): EPEVTQTPSHQVTQMGQEVILRCVPISNHLYFYWYRQILGQKVEFLVSFYNNEISEKSEIFDDQFSVERPDGSNFTLKIRSTKLEDSAMYFCASSDGTGTGNTIYFGEGSWLTVV.

This rearrangement joins TRBV13 to TRBJ1-5; unclear D gene. The CDR3 is made up of 14 amino acids. Per the germline V gene, CDR1 is PRHDT and CDR2 is FYEKMQ (reference sequence). Trimming took off 0 bases at V and 0 bases at J, with 3 bases between the two ends. In nucleotides, the CDR3 is TGTGCCAGCAGCTTAGGCCATAGCAATCAGCCCCAGCATTTT. Protein sequence: CASSLGHSNQPQHF.

The rearrangement links TRBV14 to TRBJ1-6; possible D gene TRBD1, 5 bases. V shed 0 bases and J shed 14 bases, with 14 bases lying between them. Germline V CDR1 and CDR2: SGHDN, FVKESK. CDR3 size: 14 residues. The CDR3 spells CASSQDFGTSALHF. The DNA of the CDR3 is TGTGCCAGCAGCCAAGACTTCGGGACTTCGGCCCTCCACTTT.

As for this clone: It may be a read error: a sequence one base away is much more abundant. Other nucleotide sequences in the sample specify the same CDR3. This chain joins TRBV27 and TRBJ2-1; TRBD2 matches 9 bases. Germline V gene data show CDR1 as MNHEY and CDR2 as SMNVEV (reference sequence). The CDR3 consists of 18 residues. CDR3 protein: CASSLSSGRPSSYNEQFF. The CDR3 DNA sequence: TGTGCCAGCAGTTTATCTAGCGGGAGACCTAGCTCCTACAATGAGCAATTCTTC.

This sequence joins TRBV14 and TRBJ2-7; the match to TRBD1 covers 10 bases. The V gene end was trimmed by 0 bases and the J gene end by 5 bases; junction bases not matched to a gene: 7. Germline V CDR1 and CDR2: SGHDN, FVKESK. This CDR3 is built from 16 residues. This CDR3 is CASSQDPRQGANEQYF. CDR3 nucleotide sequence: TGTGCCAGCAGCCAAGATCCCCGACAGGGGGCCAACGAGCAGTACTTC.

This chain links TRBV10-3 with TRBJ1-1; 7 positions agree with TRBD1. After removal of 7 bases from V and 4 bases from J, the junction contained 24 bases not matched to a gene. Germline V gives CDR1 ENHRY, CDR2 SYGVKD. This CDR3 contains 19 residues. The chain's CDR3 is CAITDRTSLRGARITEAFF. The CDR3 region has the DNA TGTGCCATCACGGACAGGACCAGTCTAAGAGGGGCGAGGATCACTGAAGCTTTCTTT.

The V call is TRBV27, the J call TRBJ2-7; TRBD2 might be the D (6 bases). The CDR3 is 15 amino acids. The germline gives CDR1 MNHEY, CDR2 SMNVEV (reference sequence). V lost 2 bases, J lost 4 bases, and 15 bases lay in between. The CDR3: CASSLVVGSIYEQYF. CDR3 coding DNA: TGTGCCAGCAGTTTAGTAGTCGGGAGTATTTACGAGCAGTACTTC.

The chain recombines TRBV7-2 with TRBJ1-2; 7 bases map to TRBD1. V lost 5 bases to trimming and J lost 3 bases; unmatched junction nucleotides: 12. Germline CDR1 SGHTA, CDR2 FQGNSA. This CDR3 is 16 amino acids long. The CDR3: CASSLTRRGRDYGYTF. In nucleotides, the CDR3 is TGTGCCAGCAGCCTAACTCGAAGGGGGCGCGACTATGGCTACACCTTC.

V is TRBV27 and J is TRBJ2-3, with 7 positions matching TRBD2. V trimming: 6 bases; J trimming: 1 base; junction bases outside the gene matches: 19. Germline CDR1 is MNHEY and CDR2 is SMNVEV (reference sequence). This CDR3 contains 19 residues. CDR3: CASSLLPAPGLSRTDTQYF. The DNA for the CDR3 is TGTGCCAGCAGCCTCCTTCCCGCCCCGGGACTATCCCGCACAGATACGCAGTATTTT.

The chain recombines TRBV13 with TRBJ2-1; tentative D call: TRBD1 (5 bases). There are 15 residues in the CDR3. Trimming left V 2 bases short and J 9 bases short, with 17 bases between. CDR1 PRHDT and CDR2 FYEKMQ come from the germline V gene (reference sequence). The CDR3 DNA reads TGTGCCAGCAGCTTACCTGGCGGTTCCCAGGGTGAGCAGTTCTTC. This translates into CASSLPGGSQGEQFF.

This chain links TRBV4-1 with TRBJ1-5; no definite D call. V dropped 5 bases and J dropped 5 bases, with 13 bases sitting between them. CDR3 size: 14 residues. The germline V gene has CDR1 MGHRA and CDR2 YSYEKL. The CDR3 sequence: CASSETFPHQPQHF. For the CDR3, the DNA is TGCGCCAGCAGCGAAACATTCCCTCATCAGCCCCAGCATTTT.

This clone was seen once. The V call is TRBV11-2, the J call TRBJ2-7, with no clear D. V lost 0 bases to trimming and J lost 5 bases, with 17 bases between them. CDR3 length: 16 residues. The germline gives CDR1 SGHAT, CDR2 FQNNGV. The DNA of the CDR3 is TGTGCCAGCAGCTTAGATCAACGACTTCCCCTTCACGAGCAGTACTTC. Amino acids: CASSLDQRLPLHEQYF.

The CDR3 is CASSALSGQTNYGYTF. As DNA, the CDR3 is TGTGCCAGTAGTGCCCTATCGGGACAGACTAACTATGGCTACACCTTC. This rearrangement joins TRBV19 to TRBJ1-2; 7 nucleotides line up with TRBD1. Looked up from germline, CDR1 is LNHDA and CDR2 is SQIVND (reference sequence). V dropped 5 bases and J dropped 0; count of bases not matched to a gene: 9. This CDR3 region has 16 residues. Complete variable domain (other parts from reference TRBV19 and TRBJ1-2): DGGITQSPKYLFRKEGQNVTLSCEQNLNHDAMYWYRQDPGQGLRLIYYSQIVNDFQKGDIAEGYSVSREKKESFPLTVTSAQKNPTAFYLCASSALSGQTNYGYTFGSGTRLTVV.

The chain carries TRBV19 and TRBJ1-5; 7 positions match TRBD1. Trimming at V came to 4 bases and at J to 5 bases, leaving 11 bases not matched to a gene. CDR1 and CDR2 from the germline V gene are LNHDA and SQIVND (reference sequence). The CDR3 spans 16 residues. The DNA for the CDR3 is TGTGCCAGTAGTAGCAGGGACAGAACCTTTTATCAGCCCCAGCATTTT. It specifies CASSSRDRTFYQPQHF.

This sequence joins TRBV27 and TRBJ2-2; D may be TRBD1 (5 bases). The germline CDR1 and CDR2 sequences are MNHEY and SMNVEV (reference sequence). The CDR3 has 14 amino acids. V was clipped by 3 bases and J by 5 bases, with 10 bases between them. CDR3 region: CASSFRVGTGELFF. The CDR3 nucleotides read TGTGCCAGCAGTTTCAGGGTGGGGACCGGGGAGCTGTTTTTT.

The genes are TRBV4-1 and TRBJ1-4; TRBD1 matches 8 bases. Looked up from germline, CDR1 is MGHRA and CDR2 is YSYEKL. Trimming took 0 bases from V and 2 from J; bases not matched to a gene: 5. The CDR3 runs 17 residues. In DNA, the CDR3 is TGCGCCAGCAGCCAAGATCAGGGGGCGCGGACTAATGAAAAACTGTTTTTT. Its protein is CASSQDQGARTNEKLFF.

The chain joins TRBV18 to TRBJ2-1; D is possibly TRBD2 (6 bases). Germline CDR1 reads KGHSH; CDR2 reads LQKENI. The CDR3 is made up of 14 amino acids. The V and J ends lost 5 bases and 6 bases respectively, with 14 bases between them. CDR3 loop: CASSATSGGNEQFF. The DNA for the CDR3 is TGTGCCAGCTCAGCGACTAGTGGAGGCAATGAGCAGTTCTTC.

V usage is TRBV9 and J usage is TRBJ1-3; TRBD1 is a possible D gene (6 bases). Germline CDR1 and CDR2: SGDLS and YYNGEE. The CDR3 is 17 amino acids. The V end was cut by 3 bases, the J end by 0 bases, with 16 bases between. CDR3 amino acids: CASSGSFVGGSGNTIYF. CDR3 DNA: TGTGCCAGCAGCGGAAGTTTTGTAGGGGGCTCTGGAAACACCATATATTTT. The full variable domain, with the rest looked up from reference TRBV9 and TRBJ1-3, is DSGVTQTPKHLITATGQRVTLRCSPRSGDLSVYWYQQSLDQGLQFLIQYYNGEERAKGNILERFSAQQFPDLHSELNLSSLELGDSALYFCASSGSFVGGSGNTIYFGEGSWLTVV.

This clone appeared once. The rearrangement uses TRBV24-1 and TRBJ2-7; perhaps TRBD1 as D (6 bases). Trimming removed 10 bases at V and 4 bases at J, with 25 bases between. Germline V gene lookup returns CDR1 KGHDR and CDR2 SFDVKD. The CDR3 runs to 16 residues. The CDR3 nucleotides are TGTGCCACTACAGACCCCGGGACACTGTTCGTATACGAGCAGTACTTC. Protein sequence: CATTDPGTLFVYEQYF.

The rearrangement joins TRBV5-5 to TRBJ2-5, with TRBD2 as a possible D gene (6 bases). Germline CDR1 and CDR2: SGHKS and YYEKEE (reference sequence). With 0 bases removed from V and 5 bases from J, the gap between germline ends came to 14 bases. The CDR3 consists of 15 residues. Here the CDR3 DNA reads TGTGCCAGCAGCTTGGCAGGCGGGAAGTACGAGACCCAGTACTTC. It is translated as CASSLAGGKYETQYF.

The table lists this clone with a few counts. The chain couples TRBV27 to TRBJ1-2; TRBD1 matches 9 bases. Germline CDR1 reads MNHEY; CDR2 reads SMNVEV (reference sequence). V trimming: 5 bases; J trimming: 6 bases; junction bases outside the gene matches: 13. The CDR3 is 16 residues long. The CDR3 reads CASSPLSGTGWDGYTF. In DNA form, the CDR3 reads TGTGCCAGCAGTCCTCTATCTGGGACAGGGTGGGATGGCTACACCTTC.

The chain is built from TRBV24-1 and TRBJ1-2; maybe TRBD1 (5 bases). The CDR3 spans 13 residues. Germline V CDR1 and CDR2: KGHDR, SFDVKD. With 2 bases removed from V and 8 bases from J, the gap between germline ends came to 11 bases. This chain's CDR3 is CATSDYTGRGYTF. The CDR3 bases are TGTGCCACCAGTGATTACACAGGCAGGGGCTACACCTTC.

The chain combines TRBV10-3 with TRBJ2-7, with TRBD1 identical over 8 bases. The V and J ends lost 6 bases and 2 bases, in that order; junction bases with no gene match: 0. The CDR3 consists of 12 residues. CDR1 ENHRY and CDR2 SYGVKD come from the germline V gene. CDR3 sequence reads: CAIRGQAYEQYF. In DNA, the CDR3 is TGTGCCATCAGGGGACAGGCCTACGAGCAGTACTTC.

The rearrangement uses TRBV15 and TRBJ1-2; a weak D match, TRBD1 (5 bases). CDR3 length: 15 amino acids. V lost 0 bases to trimming and J lost 0 bases, with 8 bases between them. CDR1 LNHNV and CDR2 YYDKDF come from the germline V gene (reference sequence). The CDR3 bases are TGTGCCACCAGCAGAGAGCTGGGGCCTAACTATGGCTACACCTTC. Its translation: CATSRELGPNYGYTF.

V usage is TRBV15 and J usage is TRBJ2-7; 9 nucleotides agree with TRBD2. V dropped 0 bases and J dropped 5; count of bases not matched to a gene: 17. The CDR3 sequence is 19 residues long. CDR1 LNHNV and CDR2 YYDKDF come from the germline V gene (reference sequence). CDR3 bases: TGTGCCACCAGCAGAGATTCAGGGGTAGCGGGAGAAGTAACCCACGAGCAGTACTTC. Protein product: CATSRDSGVAGEVTHEQYF.

The chain has TRBV7-9 and TRBJ1-2; D may be TRBD1 (6 bases). From germline, CDR1 is SEHNR and CDR2 FQNEAQ (reference sequence). The CDR3 has 12 amino acids. The V end lost 3 bases, the J end lost 8 bases, and 10 bases lay between the germline ends. Written as DNA, the CDR3 is TGTGCCAGCAGCTTTTCAGGGGAAGGCTACACCTTC. Protein: CASSFSGEGYTF.

The chain joins TRBV5-1 to TRBJ2-7, with 10 bases matching TRBD1. CDR3 length: 15 amino acids. The V gene end was trimmed by 4 bases and the J gene end by 6 bases; junction bases not matched to a gene: 10. Germline lookup yields CDR1 SGHRS and CDR2 YFSETQ. The CDR3 nucleotides read TGCGCCAGCAGCACAGGACAGGGGGGAATGGCCGAGCAGTACTTC. Protein: CASSTGQGGMAEQYF.